This T cell receptor (beta chain) was recovered during a study of cytomegalovirus exposure and HLA in healthy donors. Whole-study findings and limits: TCR beta V- and J-gene trimming, according to a later analysis, was linked to a missense DCLRE1C variant.

A remark on this clone: The antigen is not known.

PCR amplification relied on 60 Vbeta primers (plus 13 Jbeta primers). Repertoires were generated with immunoSEQ multiplex PCR, while TCRdb's copy carries only in-frame clones and drops some. The sample contains over 150,000 clones, roughly 76% of which appear only once. CDR3 length: 15 residues. V shed 6 bases, J shed 13 bases, and the junction held 16 bases outside the gene matches. Looked up from germline, CDR1 is SNHLY and CDR2 is FYNNEI. The rearrangement joins TRBV2 to TRBJ2-2; 8 bases align to TRBD2. This clonotype originated in a male donor in good health and CMV-seronegative. Material: PBMCs. CDR3: CASSQRGPPRLVLFF. The CDR3, as DNA: TGTGCCAGCAGCCAGCGGGGGCCCCCTCGGTTGGTGCTGTTTTTT.